The rows below give T cell receptor beta chains drawn from one sample of a study of human T cells and chemical hapten exposure. TCRdb ran MiXCR on the RACE reads and lists one entry per CDR3 protein. The profile shows about 90,000 distinct CDR3 sequences, approximately 9% of them singletons. The sequencing used whole blood, collected in connection with sensitization to the hapten diphenylcyclopropenone (DPC). The origin of the receptors is a man aged 35-49 years with alopecia areata. Some clones in this sample may be carry-over from other donors' samples. Each CDR3 is given with its conserved first and last residue. The D gene is left open where the match is weak. Clone size appears in some rows only: once, few, many, or a class for an expanded clone.

v_gene	d_gene	abundance	j_gene	CDR3nt	CDR3aa
TRBV7-9	NA	NA	TRBJ1-6	TGTGCCAGCAGCCCCCAGACAAACTATAATTCACCCCTCCACTTT	CASSPQTNYNSPLHF
TRBV6-5	NA	NA	TRBJ2-6	TGTGCCAGCAGTAAGGGGACGTCCTCTGGGGCCAACGTCCTGACTTTC	CASSKGTSSGANVLTF
TRBV10-3	TRBD2	many	TRBJ2-1	TGTGCCATGGGGGTTGGCGGGAGGTTTTCTTACAATGAGCAGTTCTTC	CAMGVGGRFSYNEQFF
TRBV28	NA	many	TRBJ1-5	TGTGCCAGCAGTTTAATCGGGGACTATCGATCCCCCCAGCATTTT	CASSLIGDYRSPQHF
TRBV20-1	NA	NA	TRBJ2-1	TGCAGTGCCCCGCCGACAGGCGGCCGCCATGAGCAGTTCTTC	CSAPPTGGRHEQFF
TRBV6-5	TRBD1	many	TRBJ2-5	TGTGCCAGCAGTTACACAGGGGGCAGAAAGACCCAGTACTTC	CASSYTGGRKTQYF
TRBV19	NA	few	TRBJ2-3	TGTGCCACACACTCGAGGATCCAGTCAGATACGCAGTATTTT	CATHSRIQSDTQYF
TRBV7-9	NA	few	TRBJ1-2	TGTGCCAGCTCGAGCGGGTATGGCTACACCTTC	CASSSGYGYTF
TRBV27	NA	few	TRBJ1-1	TGTGCCAGCAGTTTGTCCCTCCGAGGGACTGAAGCTTTCTTT	CASSLSLRGTEAFF
TRBV29-1	NA	NA	TRBJ2-5	TGCAGCGTTGAGTTTGGGACCAAAAGGGAGACCCAGTACTTC	CSVEFGTKRETQYF
TRBV30	TRBD2	few	TRBJ2-1	TGTGCCTGGAGTTCCAGCGGGAACTACAATGAGCAGTTCTTC	CAWSSSGNYNEQFF
TRBV6-1	NA	NA	TRBJ2-5	TGTGCCAGCGTAGCAACCAAGACCCAGTACTTC	CASVATKTQYF
TRBV28	TRBD2	many	TRBJ2-1	TGTGCCAGCAAGCTTAGCGGGAAACAGGGTGAGCAGTTCTTC	CASKLSGKQGEQFF
TRBV15	NA	few	TRBJ2-1	TGTGCCACCAGCAGAGATTCAGGGGGGCCACGCAATGAGCAGTTCTTC	CATSRDSGGPRNEQFF
TRBV6-2/TRBV6-3	NA	many	TRBJ1-2	TGTGCCAGCAATACTATTCTGGACTATGGCTACACCTTC	CASNTILDYGYTF
TRBV30	NA	few	TRBJ2-3	TGTGCCTGGAGTCGGGGATCCACAGATACGCAGTATTTT	CAWSRGSTDTQYF
TRBV7-8	TRBD1	many	TRBJ1-5	TGTGCCAGCATCCCGGACAGGGGGCGTCGTAGCAATCAGCCCCAGCATTTT	CASIPDRGRRSNQPQHF
TRBV7-2	TRBD2	many	TRBJ2-7	TGTGCCAGCAGCCTGGGACTAGGAGGCTACGAGCAGTACTTC	CASSLGLGGYEQYF
TRBV12-5	NA	NA	TRBJ2-3	TGTGCTAGTGGTCCCCCCCCCTCGAGGGGGGATACGCAGTATTTT	CASGPPPSRGDTQYF
TRBV20-1	NA	NA	TRBJ2-7	TGCAGTGCCTGGGACGGCCTTTCGGACGAGCAGTACTTC	CSAWDGLSDEQYF
TRBV6-5	TRBD2	NA	TRBJ2-2	TGTGCCAGCAGTTACTCGTCGACTAGCGGGCCCGGGGAGCTGTTTTTT	CASSYSSTSGPGELFF
TRBV6-1	NA	few	TRBJ1-5	TGTGCCAGCAGCCCCCAGTGGGATCAGCCCCAGCATTTT	CASSPQWDQPQHF
TRBV6-1	NA	few	TRBJ2-3	TGTGCCAGCAGTGAACGCCCCGGGGGCACAGATACGCAGTATTTT	CASSERPGGTDTQYF
TRBV12-3/TRBV12-4	NA	few	TRBJ2-6	TGTGCCAGCAGTCTACAGGGAACTGGGGCCAACGTCCTGACTTTC	CASSLQGTGANVLTF
TRBV11-2	TRBD2	many	TRBJ2-1	TGTGCCAGCAGCTTAGGGCTAGCGGGAGTTTTGGAGCAGTTCTTC	CASSLGLAGVLEQFF
TRBV20-1	TRBD1	many	TRBJ1-5	TGCAGTGCCTGGACAGGGGTGGGTCAGCCCCAGCATTTT	CSAWTGVGQPQHF
TRBV29-1	TRBD2	many	TRBJ2-1	TGCAGCCCCGGACGCACTAGCGGGCTGTACAATGAGCAGTTCTTC	CSPGRTSGLYNEQFF
TRBV6-1	NA	NA	TRBJ2-5	TGTGCCAGCAGACGTAGCGGAGGCGAGACCCAGTACTTC	CASRRSGGETQYF
TRBV27	TRBD2	many	TRBJ2-7	TGTGCCAGCAGTATGACGACCGGGACTAGTCTCCGCGAGCAGTACTTC	CASSMTTGTSLREQYF
TRBV4-1	NA	NA	TRBJ2-4	TGCGCCAGCAGCTCCGGAGGGATGGGCATTCAGTACTTC	CASSSGGMGIQYF
TRBV20-1	TRBD2	many	TRBJ2-3	TGCAGTGCTAGGGTAGCGGGAGTGGATACGCAGTATTTT	CSARVAGVDTQYF
TRBV12-3/TRBV12-4	NA	NA	TRBJ2-1	TGTGCCAGCAGTTTAATGGGTGAGCAGTTCTTC	CASSLMGEQFF
TRBV27	TRBD1	NA	TRBJ1-6	TGTGCCAGCAGTTTAACACAGGGGGTTGATAATTCACCCCTCCACTTT	CASSLTQGVDNSPLHF
TRBV19	NA	many	TRBJ1-2	TGTGCCAGTAGGATGCAGTCCTATGGCTACACCTTC	CASRMQSYGYTF
TRBV20-1	NA	many	TRBJ1-4	TGCAGTGCTAGAGGGGACAACGTACGGGAAAAACTGTTTTTT	CSARGDNVREKLFF
TRBV29-1	TRBD2	many	TRBJ2-4	TGCAGCGTTGAAGATCCTTTTAGTACTAGCGGGGGAAAAAACATTCAGTACTTC	CSVEDPFSTSGGKNIQYF
TRBV28	NA	NA	TRBJ2-5	TGTGCCAGCAGTTTACAGGCGGAGACCCAGTACTTC	CASSLQAETQYF
TRBV30	NA	few	TRBJ2-3	TGTGCCTGGAGTGTGGGGGTACCAGATACGCAGTATTTT	CAWSVGVPDTQYF
TRBV6-2/TRBV6-3	TRBD1	few	TRBJ1-5	TGTGCCAGCAGTGGGACAGGAGGAGGCCAGCCCCAGCATTTT	CASSGTGGGQPQHF
TRBV5-1	NA	many	TRBJ2-1	TGCGCCAGCAGCGGTCTAGGTACCCCAATTGAGCAGTTCTTC	CASSGLGTPIEQFF
TRBV30	NA	NA	TRBJ1-1	TGTGCCTGCTCATCGGGACCCAACACTGAAGCTTTCTTT	CACSSGPNTEAFF
TRBV7-2	NA	many	TRBJ2-3	TGTGCCACCACCAGGGGCTACACAGATACGCAGTATTTT	CATTRGYTDTQYF
TRBV7-2	TRBD2	many	TRBJ2-5	TGTGCCAGCAGCTCGTCGAGCGGGGGGAAAGAGACCCAGTACTTC	CASSSSSGGKETQYF
TRBV28	NA	NA	TRBJ2-3	TGTGCCAGCAGTATTAATCGGATAACAGGCACAGATACGCAGTATTTT	CASSINRITGTDTQYF
TRBV6-5	TRBD2	many	TRBJ2-6	TGTGCCAGCAGCCGCTGGGCTAGCGGGAGAACGGGTGGGGCCAACGTCCTGACTTTC	CASSRWASGRTGGANVLTF
TRBV7-2	TRBD2	NA	TRBJ2-3	TGTGCCAGCAGCCTCAGTCTAGCGGGAGGGCCCGGGGATACGCAGTATTTT	CASSLSLAGGPGDTQYF
TRBV12-3/TRBV12-4	NA	many	TRBJ1-2	TGTGCCAGCAGTTTACAGGGGCTGGGACGGACCTACACCTTC	CASSLQGLGRTYTF
TRBV7-8	TRBD2	NA	TRBJ2-3	TGTGCCAGCACCCAACTAGCGGAGAAGCCCACAGATACGCAGTATTTT	CASTQLAEKPTDTQYF
TRBV28	TRBD2	many	TRBJ2-5	TGTGCCAGCAGTCCGCGACTAGCGGGAAGAGAGACCCAGTACTTC	CASSPRLAGRETQYF
TRBV12-3/TRBV12-4	TRBD2	NA	TRBJ2-3	TGTGCCAGCAGCCCCGGGACTAGCGGGTCTCTAAGGCAGTATTTT	CASSPGTSGSLRQYF
TRBV7-2	TRBD2	NA	TRBJ2-3	TGTGCCAGCAGCTTATACCGAGCTGGGACTAGCGGGGGGAGCACAGATACGCAGTATTTT	CASSLYRAGTSGGSTDTQYF
TRBV25-1	NA	many	TRBJ2-3	TGTGCCAGCAGTCTCTACGGACCGGGATTCTTGACAGATACGCAGTATTTT	CASSLYGPGFLTDTQYF
TRBV20-1	TRBD1	many	TRBJ1-1	TGCAGTGCTACCGGACAGGCGAACACTGAAGCTTTCTTT	CSATGQANTEAFF
TRBV7-2	NA	few	TRBJ2-3	TGTGCCAGCAGCAGGTGGTCGGATACGCAGTATTTT	CASSRWSDTQYF